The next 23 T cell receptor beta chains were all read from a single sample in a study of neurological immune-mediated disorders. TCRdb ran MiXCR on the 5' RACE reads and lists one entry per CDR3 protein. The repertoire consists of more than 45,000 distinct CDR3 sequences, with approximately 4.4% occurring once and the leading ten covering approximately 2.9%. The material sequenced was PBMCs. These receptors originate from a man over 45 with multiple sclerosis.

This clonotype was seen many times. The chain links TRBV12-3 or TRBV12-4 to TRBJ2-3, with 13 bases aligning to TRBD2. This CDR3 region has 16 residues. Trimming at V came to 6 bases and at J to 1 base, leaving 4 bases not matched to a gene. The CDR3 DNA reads TGTGCCAGCAGGGCGACTAGCGGGAGGCGCACAGATACGCAGTATTTT. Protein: CASRATSGRRTDTQYF.

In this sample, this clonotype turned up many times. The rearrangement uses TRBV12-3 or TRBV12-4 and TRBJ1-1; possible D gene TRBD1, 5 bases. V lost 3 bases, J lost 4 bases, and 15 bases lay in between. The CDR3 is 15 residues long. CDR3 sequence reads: CASSFVESGGTEAFF. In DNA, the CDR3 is TGTGCCAGCAGTTTTGTGGAATCCGGGGGCACTGAAGCTTTCTTT.

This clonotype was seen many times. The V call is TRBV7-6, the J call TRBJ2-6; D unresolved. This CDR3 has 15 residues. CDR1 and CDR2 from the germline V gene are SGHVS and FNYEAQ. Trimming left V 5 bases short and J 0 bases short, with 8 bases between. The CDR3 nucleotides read TGTGCCAGCAGCGATATGAGCTCTGGGGCCAACGTCCTGACTTTC. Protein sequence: CASSDMSSGANVLTF.

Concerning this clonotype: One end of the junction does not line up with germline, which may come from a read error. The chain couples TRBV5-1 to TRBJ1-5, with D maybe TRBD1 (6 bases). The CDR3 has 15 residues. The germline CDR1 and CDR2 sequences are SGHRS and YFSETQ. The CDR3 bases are TGCACCAGCAGCTTTGATGCCGGGGGCTTGGAGCCCCAGAATTTT. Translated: CTSSFDAGGLEPQNF. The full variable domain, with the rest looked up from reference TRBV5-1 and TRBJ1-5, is KAGVTQTPRYLIKTRGQQVTLSCSPISGHRSVSWYQQTPGQGLQFLFEYFSETQRNKGNFPGRFSGRQFSNSRSEMNVSTLELGDSALYLCTSSFDAGGLEPQNFGDGTRLSIL.

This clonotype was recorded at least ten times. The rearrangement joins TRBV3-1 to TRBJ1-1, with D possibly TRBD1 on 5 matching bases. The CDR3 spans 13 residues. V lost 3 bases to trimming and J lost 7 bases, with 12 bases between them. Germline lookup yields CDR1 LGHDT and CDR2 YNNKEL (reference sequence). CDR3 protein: CASSHRVGIEAFF. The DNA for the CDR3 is TGTGCCAGCAGCCACAGGGTTGGAATTGAAGCTTTCTTT.

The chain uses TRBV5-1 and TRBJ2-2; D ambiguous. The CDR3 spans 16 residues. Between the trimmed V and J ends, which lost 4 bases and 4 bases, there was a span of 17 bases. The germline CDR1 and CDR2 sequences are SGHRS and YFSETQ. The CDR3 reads CASSRIAGEGTGELFF. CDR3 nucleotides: TGCGCCAGCAGCCGAATCGCTGGGGAAGGCACCGGGGAGCTGTTTTTT.

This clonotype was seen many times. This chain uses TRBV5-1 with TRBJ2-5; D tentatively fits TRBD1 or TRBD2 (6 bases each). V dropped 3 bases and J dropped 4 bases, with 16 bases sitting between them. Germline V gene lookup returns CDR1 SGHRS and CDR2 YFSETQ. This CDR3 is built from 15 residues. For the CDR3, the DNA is TGCGCCAGCAGCTCCAGCCCCAGGGGAGGAGAGACCCAGTACTTC. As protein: CASSSSPRGGETQYF. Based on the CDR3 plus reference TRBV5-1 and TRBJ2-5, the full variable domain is KAGVTQTPRYLIKTRGQQVTLSCSPISGHRSVSWYQQTPGQGLQFLFEYFSETQRNKGNFPGRFSGRQFSNSRSEMNVSTLELGDSALYLCASSSSPRGGETQYFGPGTRLLVL.

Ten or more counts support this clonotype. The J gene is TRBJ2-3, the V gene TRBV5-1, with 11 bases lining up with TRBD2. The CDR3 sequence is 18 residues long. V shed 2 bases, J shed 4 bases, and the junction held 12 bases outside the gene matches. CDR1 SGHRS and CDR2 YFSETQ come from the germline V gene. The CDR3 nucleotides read TGCGCCAGCAGCTTCCCTAGCGGGGGGACCACCCTCCCAGATACGCAGTATTTT. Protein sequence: CASSFPSGGTTLPDTQYF. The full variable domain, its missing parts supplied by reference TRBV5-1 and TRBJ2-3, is KAGVTQTPRYLIKTRGQQVTLSCSPISGHRSVSWYQQTPGQGLQFLFEYFSETQRNKGNFPGRFSGRQFSNSRSEMNVSTLELGDSALYLCASSFPSGGTTLPDTQYFGPGTRLTVL.

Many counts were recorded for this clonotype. CDR3 amino acids: CASGTPPTYEQYF. CDR3 nucleotide sequence: TGTGCCAGCGGCACTCCCCCTACCTACGAGCAGTACTTC. The chain carries TRBV7-2 and TRBJ2-7, with D uncertain. The CDR3 consists of 13 residues. Per the germline V gene, CDR1 is SGHTA and CDR2 is FQGNSA. V was pared by 8 bases and J by 2 bases, with 13 bases between. The full variable domain, rest sourced from reference TRBV7-2 and TRBJ2-7, is GAGVSQSPSNKVTEKGKDVELRCDPISGHTALYWYRQSLGQGLEFLIYFQGNSAPDKSGLPSDRFSAERTGGSVSTLTIQRTQQEDSAVYLCASGTPPTYEQYFGPGTRLTVT.

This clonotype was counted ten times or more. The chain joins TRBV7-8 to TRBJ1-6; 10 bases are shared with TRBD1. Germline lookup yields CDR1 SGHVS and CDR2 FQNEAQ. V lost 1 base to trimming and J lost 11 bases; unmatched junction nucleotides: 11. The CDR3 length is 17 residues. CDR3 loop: CASSLGLTGTGDAPLHF. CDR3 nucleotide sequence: TGTGCCAGCAGCTTAGGCCTAACCGGGACAGGGGACGCACCCCTCCACTTT.

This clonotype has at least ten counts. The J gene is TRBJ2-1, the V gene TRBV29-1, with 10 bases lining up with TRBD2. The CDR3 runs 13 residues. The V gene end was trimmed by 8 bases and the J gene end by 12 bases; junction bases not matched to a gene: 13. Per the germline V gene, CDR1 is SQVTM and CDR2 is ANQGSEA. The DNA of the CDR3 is TGCAGCACGACGAGGCTAGCGGGAGAGGGGCAGTTCTTC. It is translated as CSTTRLAGEGQFF.

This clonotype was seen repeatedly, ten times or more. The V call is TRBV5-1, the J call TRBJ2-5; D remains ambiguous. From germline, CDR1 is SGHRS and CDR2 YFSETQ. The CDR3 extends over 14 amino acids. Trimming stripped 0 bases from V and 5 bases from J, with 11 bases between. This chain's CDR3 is CASSLEPSGETQYF. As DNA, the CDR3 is TGCGCCAGCAGCTTGGAGCCGTCCGGGGAGACCCAGTACTTC.

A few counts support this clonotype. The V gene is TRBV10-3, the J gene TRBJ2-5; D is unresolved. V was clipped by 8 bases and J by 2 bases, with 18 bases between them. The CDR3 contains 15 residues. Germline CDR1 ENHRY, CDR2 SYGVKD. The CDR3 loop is CAISERFTNQETQYF. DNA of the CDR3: TGTGCCATCTCGGAGAGGTTTACCAATCAAGAGACCCAGTACTTC.

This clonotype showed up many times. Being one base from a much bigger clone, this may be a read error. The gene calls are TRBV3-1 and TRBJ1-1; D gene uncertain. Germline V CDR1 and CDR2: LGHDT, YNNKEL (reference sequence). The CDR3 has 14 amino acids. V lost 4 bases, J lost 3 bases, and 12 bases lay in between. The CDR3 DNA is TGTGCCAGCAGCCGCTTAGAAAGAGACACTGAAGCTTTCTTT. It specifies CASSRLERDTEAFF.

CDR3 DNA: TGTGCCAGCAGCTTAGCGGTAGTTCCGGGGCGACAAACCCCTGAAGCTTTCTTT. It codes for CASSLAVVPGRQTPEAFF. The chain couples TRBV7-8 to TRBJ1-1; TRBD1 might be the D (5 bases). The germline V and J ends were trimmed by 0 bases and 6 bases, with 23 bases remaining between them. CDR3 length equals 18 residues. Germline CDR1 is SGHVS and CDR2 is FQNEAQ.

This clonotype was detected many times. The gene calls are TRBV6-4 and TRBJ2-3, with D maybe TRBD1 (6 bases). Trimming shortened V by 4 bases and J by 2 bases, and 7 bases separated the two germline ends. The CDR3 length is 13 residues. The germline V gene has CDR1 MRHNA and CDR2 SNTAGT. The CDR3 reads CASSAGDTDTQYF. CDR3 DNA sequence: TGTGCCAGCAGTGCAGGGGACACAGATACGCAGTATTTT.

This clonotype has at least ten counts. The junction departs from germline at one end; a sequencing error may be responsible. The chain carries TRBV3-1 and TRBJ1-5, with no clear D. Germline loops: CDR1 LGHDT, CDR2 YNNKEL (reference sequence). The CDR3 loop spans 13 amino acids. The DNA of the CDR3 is TGTGCCAGCAGCCAAACCGTCAATCAGCCCCAGAATTTT. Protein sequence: CASSQTVNQPQNF.

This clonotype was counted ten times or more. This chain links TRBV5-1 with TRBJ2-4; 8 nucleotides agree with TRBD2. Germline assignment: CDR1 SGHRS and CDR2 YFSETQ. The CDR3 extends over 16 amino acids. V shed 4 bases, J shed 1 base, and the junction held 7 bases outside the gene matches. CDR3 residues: CASSPGGVGAKNIQYF. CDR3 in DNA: TGCGCCAGCAGCCCGGGGGGGGTCGGCGCCAAAAACATTCAGTACTTC.

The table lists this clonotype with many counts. The CDR3 spells CSARPQGGRRYNEQFF. CDR3 sequence (DNA): TGCAGTGCTAGGCCACAGGGAGGACGCCGTTACAATGAGCAGTTCTTC. The chain uses TRBV20-1 and TRBJ2-1; D might be TRBD1 or TRBD2, each matching 6 bases. This CDR3 has 16 amino acids. Trimming took 3 bases from V and 4 from J, leaving 19 bases between them. Germline V CDR1 and CDR2: DFQATT, SNEGSKA (reference sequence).

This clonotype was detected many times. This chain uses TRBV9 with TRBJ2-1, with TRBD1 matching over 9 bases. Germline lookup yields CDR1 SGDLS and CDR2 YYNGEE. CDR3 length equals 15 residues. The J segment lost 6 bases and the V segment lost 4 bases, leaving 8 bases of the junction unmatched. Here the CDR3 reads CASSTPGTGPNEQFF. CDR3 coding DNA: TGTGCCAGCAGCACCCCCGGGACAGGGCCCAATGAGCAGTTCTTC.

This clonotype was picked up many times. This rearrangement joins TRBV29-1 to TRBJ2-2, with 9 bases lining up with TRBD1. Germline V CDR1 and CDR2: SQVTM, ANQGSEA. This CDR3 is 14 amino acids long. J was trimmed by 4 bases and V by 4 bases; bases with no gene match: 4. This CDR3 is CSVGGTGFTGELFF. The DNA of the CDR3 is TGCAGCGTTGGGGGGACAGGGTTCACCGGGGAGCTGTTTTTT.

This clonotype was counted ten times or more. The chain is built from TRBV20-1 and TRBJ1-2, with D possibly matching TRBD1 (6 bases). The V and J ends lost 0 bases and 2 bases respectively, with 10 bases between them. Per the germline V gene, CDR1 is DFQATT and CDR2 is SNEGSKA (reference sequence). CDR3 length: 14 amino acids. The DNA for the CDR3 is TGCAGTGCTAGAGATCAGGGGACAAACTATGGCTACACCTTC. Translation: CSARDQGTNYGYTF.

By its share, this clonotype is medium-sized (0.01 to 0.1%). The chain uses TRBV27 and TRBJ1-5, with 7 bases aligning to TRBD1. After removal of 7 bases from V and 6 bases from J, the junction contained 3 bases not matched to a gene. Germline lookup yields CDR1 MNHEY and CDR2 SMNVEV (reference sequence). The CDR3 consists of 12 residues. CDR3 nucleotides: TGTGCCAGCAAAAACAGGGGTCAGCCCCAGCATTTT. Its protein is CASKNRGQPQHF.